This TCR beta chain was documented in a study of blood T cell repertoires in COVID-19. Study-level background: PBMCs, B-cell-depleted T cells, or T cells provided the cDNA or gDNA that made up the material.

Allocation to cohorts depended on clinical history reported by the participants. Two consecutive negative NP/OP PCR tests, clearance, or resolved symptoms defined Cohort 3 recovery. Source study methods: Estimates of nucleated cell counts were drawn from the amplification of reference gene primers. Clones were sequenced by immunoSEQ multiplex PCR, and TCRdb holds only the in-frame ones, with some missing. Clonal size and the V and J genes are those of that table, whereas D and trimming came from the DNA. The sample holds 250,000 to 300,000 clones, approximately 85% seen once. The germline CDR1 and CDR2 sequences are MDHEN and SYDVKM. V lost 5 bases and J lost 4, with 11 bases in between. The CDR3 is 13 amino acids. This clone was seen once.

Sequenced input: PBMCs or T cells enriched from blood (not recorded which). The source of this sequence is a woman in her forties or fifties who had recovered from COVID-19. The V gene is TRBV28, the J gene TRBJ1-2; no reliable D call. The CDR3 bases are TGTGCCAGCAGTATAGGGAGGATCTATGGCTACACCTTC. As protein: CASSIGRIYGYTF.